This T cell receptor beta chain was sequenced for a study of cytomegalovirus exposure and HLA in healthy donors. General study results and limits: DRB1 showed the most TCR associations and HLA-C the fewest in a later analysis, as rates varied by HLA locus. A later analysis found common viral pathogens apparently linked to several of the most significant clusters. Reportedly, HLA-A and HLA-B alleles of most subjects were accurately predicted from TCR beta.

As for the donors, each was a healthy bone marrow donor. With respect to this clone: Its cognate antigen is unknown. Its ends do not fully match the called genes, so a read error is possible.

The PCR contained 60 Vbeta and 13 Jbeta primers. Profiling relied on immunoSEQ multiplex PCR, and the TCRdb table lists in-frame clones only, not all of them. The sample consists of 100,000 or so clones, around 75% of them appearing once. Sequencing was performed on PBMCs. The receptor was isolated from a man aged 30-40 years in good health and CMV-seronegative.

CDR3 in DNA: TGCGTCAGCAGCGTAGGGGGCTCGTTCGGAAACACCATATATTTT. It is translated as CVSSVGGSFGNTIYF. This chain joins TRBV5-1 and TRBJ1-3, with 7 bases fitting TRBD1. The CDR3 runs to 15 residues. CDR1 is SGHRS, CDR2 YFSETQ, per germline.